The clone carrying this TCR beta chain has just one count. The antigen is not known. The data stem from a study of shared clonotypes between healthy human individuals. Overall study results and limits: Generally, naive subsets came out with larger estimated richness than memory subsets. Large sequencing depth failed to make sorted-subset sequencing complete, rarefaction showed. The diversity represented, both genetic and in exposure history, was limited by few donors.

Measured with immunoSEQ multiplex PCR; TCRdb has only the in-frame clones, and not every one. There are 2,500,000 or so clones in the sample; around nine tenths occur only once, and roughly 0.14% lies in the top ten. The study drew all its donors from Caucasian adults living in Nashville, Tennessee. The CDR3 sequence is 16 residues long. Germline CDR1 and CDR2: MDHEN and SYDVKM. The trim removed 2 bases at V and 2 bases at J, leaving 6 bases unmatched. V is TRBV28 and J is TRBJ2-7; TRBD2 aligns across 10 bases. The origin of this receptor is a young man in good health. The sequenced sample was naive CD4+ T cells sorted from blood. The sample's subset: CD45RA+ positively selected. Here the CDR3 DNA reads TGTGCCAGCAGTTTAACTCTAGCGGGGGCTGCCTACGAGCAGTACTTC. As protein: CASSLTLAGAAYEQYF.